This TCR beta chain derives from a study of shared clonotypes between healthy human individuals. Per the original data handling: ImmunoSEQ yielded junction-only sequences lacking quality scores, so filtering differed. Method: immunoSEQ multiplex PCR; TCRdb's copy keeps in-frame clones and lacks some. The V and J calls and clone size come from that table; D and trimming were worked out from the DNA. The sample carries roughly 500,000 clones, roughly 95% recorded once. The ends were cut back, 4 bases at V and 0 bases at J, with 15 bases in the middle. Germline V gene lookup returns CDR1 MDHEN and CDR2 SYDVKM. CDR3 length: 16 amino acids.

Sequencing was done on a sample of naive CD4+ T cells sorted from blood. Subset in this sample: CD45RA+ positively selected. The TCR comes from a woman aged 25 to 39 in good health. The V call is TRBV28, the J call TRBJ1-2; D may be TRBD1 (6 bases). CDR3 coding DNA: TGTGCCAGCAGTTCCCCCGGACAGCCTCCTAACTATGGCTACACCTTC. This codes for CASSSPGQPPNYGYTF.